This TCR beta chain was identified in a study of blood T cell repertoires in COVID-19. About the study: Specimens from acute and convalescent COVID-19 originated in the United States, Italy and Spain. T cells, B-cell-depleted T cells, or PBMCs provided the cDNA or gDNA that served as material.

The V segment lost 5 bases and the J segment 9 bases; nucleotides outside the gene matches: 12. This CDR3 is built from 16 residues. Germline V gives CDR1 GTSNPN, CDR2 SVGIG (reference sequence). Authors' data handling: Nucleated cell number was recorded as an estimate derived from reference gene primer amplification. Using immunoSEQ multiplex PCR, the repertoire was profiled, and TCRdb retains in-frame clones only, with some absent. Clone size and the V and J calls come from that table; the DNA yielded D and trimming. Found here are about 35,000 clones, about 83% of them singletons; the top ten hold 3% to 4%.

The sequencing sample was made of peripheral blood. This clonotype was sampled from a man over 45 with acute or convalescent COVID-19. J is TRBJ1-6 and V is TRBV30, with 11 bases identical to TRBD1. For the CDR3, the DNA is TGTGCCTGGCACTCCAGCGGGACAGGGGGTGGTTCACCCCTCCACTTT. This encodes CAWHSSGTGGGSPLHF.